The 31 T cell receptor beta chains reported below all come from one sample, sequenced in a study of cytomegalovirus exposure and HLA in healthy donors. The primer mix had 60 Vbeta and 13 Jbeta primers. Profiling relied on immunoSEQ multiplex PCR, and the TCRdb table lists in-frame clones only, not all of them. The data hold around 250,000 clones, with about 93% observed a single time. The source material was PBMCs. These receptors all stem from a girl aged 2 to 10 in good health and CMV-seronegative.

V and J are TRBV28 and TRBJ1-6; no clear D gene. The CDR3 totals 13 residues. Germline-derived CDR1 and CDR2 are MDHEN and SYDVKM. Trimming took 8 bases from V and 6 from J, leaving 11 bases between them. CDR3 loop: CASQQLINSPLHF. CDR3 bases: TGTGCCAGCCAACAGCTTATTAATTCACCCCTCCACTTT. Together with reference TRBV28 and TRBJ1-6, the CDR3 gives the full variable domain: DVKVTQSSRYLVKRTGEKVFLECVQDMDHENMFWYRQDPGLGLRLIYFSYDVKMKEKGDIPEGYSVSREKKERFSLILESASTNQTSMYLCASQQLINSPLHFGNGTRLTVT.

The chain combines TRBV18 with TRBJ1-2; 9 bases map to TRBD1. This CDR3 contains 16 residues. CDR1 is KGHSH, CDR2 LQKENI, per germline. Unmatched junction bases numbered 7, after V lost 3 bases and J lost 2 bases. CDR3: CASSPLRQGENYGYTF. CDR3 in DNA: TGTGCCAGCTCACCCCTCAGACAGGGGGAGAACTATGGCTACACCTTC.

Here the CDR3 DNA reads TGCGCCAGCAGCCCCCCCCAGGACCAAGAGACCCAGTACTTC. Protein product: CASSPPQDQETQYF. V and J are TRBV5-1 and TRBJ2-5, with D unclear. This CDR3 has 14 amino acids. The ends were cut back, 4 bases at V and 0 bases at J, with 10 bases in the middle. CDR1 is SGHRS and CDR2 is YFSETQ in the germline V gene.

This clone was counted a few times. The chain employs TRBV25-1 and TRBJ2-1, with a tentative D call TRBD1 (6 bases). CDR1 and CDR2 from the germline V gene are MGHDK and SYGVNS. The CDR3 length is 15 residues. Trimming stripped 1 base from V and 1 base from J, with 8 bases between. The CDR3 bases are TGTGCCAGCAGTGAATTTACAGGGTCCTACAATGAGCAGTTCTTC. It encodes CASSEFTGSYNEQFF. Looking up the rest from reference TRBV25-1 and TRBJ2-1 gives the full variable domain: EADIYQTPRYLVIGTGKKITLECSQTMGHDKMYWYQQDPGMELHLIHYSYGVNSTEKGDLSSESTVSRIRTEHFPLTLESARPSHTSQYLCASSEFTGSYNEQFFGPGTRLTVL.

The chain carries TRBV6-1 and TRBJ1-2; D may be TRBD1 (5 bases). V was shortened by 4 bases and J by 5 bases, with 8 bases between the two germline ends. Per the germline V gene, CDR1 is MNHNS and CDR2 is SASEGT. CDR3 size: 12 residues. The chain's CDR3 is CASSGQSYGYTF. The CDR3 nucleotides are TGTGCCAGCAGTGGACAGAGTTATGGCTACACCTTC.

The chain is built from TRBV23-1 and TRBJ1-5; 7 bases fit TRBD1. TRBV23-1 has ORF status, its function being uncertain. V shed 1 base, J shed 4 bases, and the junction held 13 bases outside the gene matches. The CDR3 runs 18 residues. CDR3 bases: TGCGCCAGCAGTCAATGCTGGCCCGGACAGGTCGAGAATCAGCCCCAGCATTTT. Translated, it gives CASSQCWPGQVENQPQHF.

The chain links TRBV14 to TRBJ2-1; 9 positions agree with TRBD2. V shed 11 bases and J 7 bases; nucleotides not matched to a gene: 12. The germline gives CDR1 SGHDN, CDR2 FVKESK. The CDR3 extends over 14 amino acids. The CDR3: CAGTLAGARNEQFF. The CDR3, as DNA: TGTGCCGGAACCTTAGCGGGGGCAAGGAATGAGCAGTTCTTC.

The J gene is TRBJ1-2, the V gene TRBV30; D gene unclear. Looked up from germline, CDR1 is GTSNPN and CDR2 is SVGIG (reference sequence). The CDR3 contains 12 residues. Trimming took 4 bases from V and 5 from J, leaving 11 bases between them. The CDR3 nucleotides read TGTGCCTGGATCTCTACAGAGTATGGCTACACCTTC. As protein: CAWISTEYGYTF. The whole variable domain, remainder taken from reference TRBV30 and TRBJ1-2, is SQTIHQWPATLVQPVGSPLSLECTVEGTSNPNLYWYRQAAGRGLQLLFYSVGIGQISSEVPQNLSASRPQDRQFILSSKKLLLSDSGFYLCAWISTEYGYTFGSGTRLTVV.

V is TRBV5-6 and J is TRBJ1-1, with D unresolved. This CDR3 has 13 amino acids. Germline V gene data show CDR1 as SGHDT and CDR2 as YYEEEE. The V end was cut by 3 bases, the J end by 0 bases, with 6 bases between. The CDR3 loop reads CASSSGLNTEAFF. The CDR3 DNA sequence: TGTGCCAGCAGCTCGGGGTTGAACACTGAAGCTTTCTTT.

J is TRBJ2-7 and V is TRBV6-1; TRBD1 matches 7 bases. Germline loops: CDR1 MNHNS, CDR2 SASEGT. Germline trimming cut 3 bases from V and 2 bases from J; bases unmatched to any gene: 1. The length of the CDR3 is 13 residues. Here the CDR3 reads CASSEGQTYEQYF. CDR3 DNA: TGTGCCAGCAGTGAGGGACAGACCTACGAGCAGTACTTC.

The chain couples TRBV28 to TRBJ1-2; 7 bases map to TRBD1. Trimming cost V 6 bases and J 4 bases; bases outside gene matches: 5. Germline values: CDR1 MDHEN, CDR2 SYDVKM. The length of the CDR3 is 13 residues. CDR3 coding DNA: TGTGCCAGCAGACCCGGGACAGTCTATGGCTACACCTTC. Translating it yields CASRPGTVYGYTF.

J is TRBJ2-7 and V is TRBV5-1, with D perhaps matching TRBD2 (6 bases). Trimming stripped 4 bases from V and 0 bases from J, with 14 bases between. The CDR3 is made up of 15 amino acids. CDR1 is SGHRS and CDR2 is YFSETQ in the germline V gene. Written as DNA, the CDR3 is TGCGCCAGCAGCGCGATAGCGGCTGACTCCTACGAGCAGTACTTC. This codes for CASSAIAADSYEQYF.

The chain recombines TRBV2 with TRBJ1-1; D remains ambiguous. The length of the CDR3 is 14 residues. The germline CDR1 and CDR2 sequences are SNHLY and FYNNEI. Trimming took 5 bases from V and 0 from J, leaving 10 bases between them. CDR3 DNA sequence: TGTGCCAGCAGTCCAACAGAAGTGAACACTGAAGCTTTCTTT. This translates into CASSPTEVNTEAFF.

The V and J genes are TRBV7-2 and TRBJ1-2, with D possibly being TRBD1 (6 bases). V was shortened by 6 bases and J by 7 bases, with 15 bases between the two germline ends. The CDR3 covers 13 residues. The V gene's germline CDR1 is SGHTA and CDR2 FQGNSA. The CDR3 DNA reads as TGTGCCAGCAGGGTAATCGGGGGGCCTGGCTACACCTTC. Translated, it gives CASRVIGGPGYTF.

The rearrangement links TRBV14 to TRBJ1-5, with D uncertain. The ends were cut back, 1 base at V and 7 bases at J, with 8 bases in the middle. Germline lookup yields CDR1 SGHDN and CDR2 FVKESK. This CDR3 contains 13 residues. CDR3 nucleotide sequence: TGTGCCAGCAGCCAAGCGCTACTGCAGCCCCAGCATTTT. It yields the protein CASSQALLQPQHF.

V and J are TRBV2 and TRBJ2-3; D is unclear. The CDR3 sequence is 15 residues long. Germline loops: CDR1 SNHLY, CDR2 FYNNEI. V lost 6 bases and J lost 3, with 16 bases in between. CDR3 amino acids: CASSAWLGQTDTQYF. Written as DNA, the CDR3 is TGTGCCAGCAGCGCATGGTTGGGCCAGACAGATACGCAGTATTTT. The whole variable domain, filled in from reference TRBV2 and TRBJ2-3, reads EPEVTQTPSHQVTQMGQEVILRCVPISNHLYFYWYRQILGQKVEFLVSFYNNEISEKSEIFDDQFSVERPDGSNFTLKIRSTKLEDSAMYFCASSAWLGQTDTQYFGPGTRLTVL.

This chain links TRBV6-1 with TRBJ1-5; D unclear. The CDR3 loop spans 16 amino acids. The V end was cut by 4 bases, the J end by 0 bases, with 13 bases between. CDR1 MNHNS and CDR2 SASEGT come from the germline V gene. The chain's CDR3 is CASSGGVVVSNQPQHF. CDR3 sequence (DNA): TGTGCCAGCAGTGGGGGAGTGGTAGTTAGCAATCAGCCCCAGCATTTT.

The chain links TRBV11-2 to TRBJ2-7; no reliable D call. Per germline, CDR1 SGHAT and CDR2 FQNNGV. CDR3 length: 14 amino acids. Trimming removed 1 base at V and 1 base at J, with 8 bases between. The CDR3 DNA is TGTGCCAGCAGCTTAGGACTTTCATCCTACGAGCAGTACTTC. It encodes CASSLGLSSYEQYF.

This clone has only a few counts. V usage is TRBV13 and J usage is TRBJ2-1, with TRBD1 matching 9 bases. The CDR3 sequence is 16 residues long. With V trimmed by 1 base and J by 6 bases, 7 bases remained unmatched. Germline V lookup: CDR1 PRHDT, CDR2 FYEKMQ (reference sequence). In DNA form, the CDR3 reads TGTGCCAGCAGCTTAGACCCGGGACAGGGTGGCAATGAGCAGTTCTTC. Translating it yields CASSLDPGQGGNEQFF.

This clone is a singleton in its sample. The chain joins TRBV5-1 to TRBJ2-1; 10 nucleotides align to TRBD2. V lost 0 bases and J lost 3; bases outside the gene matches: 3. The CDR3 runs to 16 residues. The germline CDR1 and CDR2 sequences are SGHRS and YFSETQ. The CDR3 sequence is CASSLVAGGFYNEQFF. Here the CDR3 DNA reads TGCGCCAGCAGCTTGGTAGCGGGGGGCTTCTACAATGAGCAGTTCTTC.

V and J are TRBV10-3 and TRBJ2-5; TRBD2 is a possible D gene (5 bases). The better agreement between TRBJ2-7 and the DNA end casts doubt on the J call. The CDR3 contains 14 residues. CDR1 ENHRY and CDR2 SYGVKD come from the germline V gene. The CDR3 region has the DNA TGTGCCATCAGTGGGACGGGGTTCTCCTACGAGCAGTACTTC. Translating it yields CAISGTGFSYEQYF.

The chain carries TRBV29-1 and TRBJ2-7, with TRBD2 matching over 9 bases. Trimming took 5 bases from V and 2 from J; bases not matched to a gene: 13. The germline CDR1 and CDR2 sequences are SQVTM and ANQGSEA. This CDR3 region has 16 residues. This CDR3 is CSVYGGGVGGAYEQYF. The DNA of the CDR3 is TGCAGCGTTTATGGCGGGGGGGTTGGCGGGGCCTACGAGCAGTACTTC.

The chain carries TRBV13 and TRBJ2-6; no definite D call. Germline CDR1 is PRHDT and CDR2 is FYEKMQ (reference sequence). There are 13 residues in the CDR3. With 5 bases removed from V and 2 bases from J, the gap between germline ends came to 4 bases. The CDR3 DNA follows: TGTGCCAGCAGCCCTCCTGGGGCCAACGTCCTGACTTTC. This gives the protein CASSPPGANVLTF.

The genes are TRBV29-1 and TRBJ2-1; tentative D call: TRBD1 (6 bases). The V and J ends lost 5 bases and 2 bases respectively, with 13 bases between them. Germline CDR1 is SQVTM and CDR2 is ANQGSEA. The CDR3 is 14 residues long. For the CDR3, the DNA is TGCAGCGTTCCCGCCAGGGGAGCCTACAATGAGCAGTTCTTC. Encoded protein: CSVPARGAYNEQFF.

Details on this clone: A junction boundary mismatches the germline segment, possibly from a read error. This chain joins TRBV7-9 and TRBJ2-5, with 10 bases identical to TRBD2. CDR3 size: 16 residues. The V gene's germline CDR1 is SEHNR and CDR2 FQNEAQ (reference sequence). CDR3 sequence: CSSSLRASGGQETQYF. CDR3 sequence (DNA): TGTTCCAGCAGCTTACGTGCTAGCGGGGGCCAAGAGACCCAGTACTTC.

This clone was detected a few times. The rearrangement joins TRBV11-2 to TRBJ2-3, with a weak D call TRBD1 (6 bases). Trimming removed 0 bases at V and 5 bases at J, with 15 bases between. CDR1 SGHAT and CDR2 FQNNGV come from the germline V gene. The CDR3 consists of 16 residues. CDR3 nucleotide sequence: TGTGCCAGCAGCTTAGATTCGTACAGGGACCAAGATACGCAGTATTTT. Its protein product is CASSLDSYRDQDTQYF.

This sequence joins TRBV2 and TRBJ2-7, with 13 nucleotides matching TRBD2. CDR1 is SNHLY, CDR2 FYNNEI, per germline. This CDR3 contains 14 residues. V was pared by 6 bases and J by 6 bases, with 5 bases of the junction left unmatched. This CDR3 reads CASRTGTSGAEQYF. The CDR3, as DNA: TGTGCCAGCAGAACCGGGACTAGCGGGGCCGAGCAGTACTTC.

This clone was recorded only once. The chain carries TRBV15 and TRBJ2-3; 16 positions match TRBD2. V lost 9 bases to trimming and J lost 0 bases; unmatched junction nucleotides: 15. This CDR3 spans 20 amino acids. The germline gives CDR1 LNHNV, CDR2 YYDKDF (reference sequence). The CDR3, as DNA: TGTGCCACGACAGTGCGGGGACTAGCGGGGGGGAAGGCTAGCACAGATACGCAGTATTTT. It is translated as CATTVRGLAGGKASTDTQYF.

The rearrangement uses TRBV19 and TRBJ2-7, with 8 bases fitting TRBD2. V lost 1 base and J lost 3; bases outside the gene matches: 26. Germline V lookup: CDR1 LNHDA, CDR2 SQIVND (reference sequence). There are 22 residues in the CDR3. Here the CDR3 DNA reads TGTGCCAGTAGTATAGTTGCGGGGGGCGCGGGACTAGTATCCACCCCTATCTACGAGCAGTACTTC. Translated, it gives CASSIVAGGAGLVSTPIYEQYF.

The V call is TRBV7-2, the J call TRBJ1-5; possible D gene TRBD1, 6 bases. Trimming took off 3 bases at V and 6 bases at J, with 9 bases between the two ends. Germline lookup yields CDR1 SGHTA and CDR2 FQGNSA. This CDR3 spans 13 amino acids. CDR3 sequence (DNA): TGTGCCAGCAGCTTCTTAGGGGGTCAGCCCCAGCATTTT. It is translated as CASSFLGGQPQHF.

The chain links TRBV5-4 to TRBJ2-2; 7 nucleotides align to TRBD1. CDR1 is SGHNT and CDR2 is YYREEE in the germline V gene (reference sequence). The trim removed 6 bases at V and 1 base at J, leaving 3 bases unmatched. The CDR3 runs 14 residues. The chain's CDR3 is CASNRDRNTGELFF. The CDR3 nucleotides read TGTGCCAGCAACCGGGACAGGAACACCGGGGAGCTGTTTTTT.